Shown below are 32 T cell receptor beta chains from a single sample sequenced in a study of PD-1 blockade in classical Hodgkin lymphoma. The time point is: cycle 4 day 1 (C4D1), after more than five weeks of nivolumab. Brentuximab vedotin exposure varied among the patients, all of whom had relapsed after autologous stem cell transplantation. Assay: immunoSEQ multiplex PCR; the TCRdb copy retains only in-frame clones and omits some. The sample shows 50,000 to 65,000 clones, more than 80% of them seen only once. The sequences come from peripheral blood mononuclear cells (PBMCs), collected before the fourth cycle of nivolumab. The receptors here all came from a human donor with classical Hodgkin lymphoma.

V and J are TRBV10-3 and TRBJ2-7; 7 nucleotides line up with TRBD1. From germline, CDR1 is ENHRY and CDR2 SYGVKD. CDR3 size: 15 residues. The V segment lost 0 bases and the J segment 3 bases; nucleotides outside the gene matches: 5. The chain's CDR3 is CAISESEGGYYEQYF. The CDR3 DNA sequence: TGTGCCATCAGTGAGTCGGAAGGGGGCTACTACGAGCAGTACTTC.

This chain joins TRBV5-1 and TRBJ2-1; D is ambiguous. V lost 0 bases and J 10 bases, leaving 5 bases between the germline ends. Germline CDR1 reads SGHRS; CDR2 reads YFSETQ. The CDR3 is made up of 11 amino acids. CDR3 nucleotides: TGCGCCAGCAGCTTGGATGTGGAGCAGTTCTTC. It specifies CASSLDVEQFF. The full variable domain, its missing parts supplied by reference TRBV5-1 and TRBJ2-1, is KAGVTQTPRYLIKTRGQQVTLSCSPISGHRSVSWYQQTPGQGLQFLFEYFSETQRNKGNFPGRFSGRQFSNSRSEMNVSTLELGDSALYLCASSLDVEQFFGPGTRLTVL.

This clone was found a few times. V is TRBV30 and J is TRBJ1-3; D remains unclear. The germline CDR1 and CDR2 sequences are GTSNPN and SVGIG (reference sequence). V lost 8 bases, J lost 2 bases, and 13 bases lay in between. This CDR3 contains 13 residues. The CDR3 loop reads CAGNWRTGNTIYF. CDR3 nucleotides: TGTGCCGGGAACTGGAGGACTGGAAACACCATATATTTT.

The rearrangement joins TRBV7-2 to TRBJ2-7; 10 bases line up with TRBD2. V was clipped by 0 bases and J by 6 bases; unmatched bases: 2. Germline V lookup: CDR1 SGHTA, CDR2 FQGNSA. This CDR3 has 14 residues. The CDR3 nucleotides read TGTGCCAGCAGCTTAGCAATAGCGGGGGGCGAGCAGTACTTC. It yields the protein CASSLAIAGGEQYF.

This chain uses TRBV6-6 with TRBJ2-1, with 7 bases fitting TRBD2. This CDR3 spans 13 amino acids. Per the germline V gene, CDR1 is MNHNY and CDR2 is SVGAGI (reference sequence). With 6 bases clipped from V and 5 bases from J, the junction kept 4 bases outside the gene matches. Here the CDR3 reads CASSLAGDNEQFF. DNA for the CDR3: TGTGCCAGCAGCTTGGCGGGAGACAATGAGCAGTTCTTC.

The rearrangement uses TRBV4-1 and TRBJ2-3; D remains ambiguous. Germline V CDR1 and CDR2: MGHRA, YSYEKL. The CDR3 spans 17 residues. Trimming removed 4 bases from V and 3 bases from J, with 20 bases in between. Here the CDR3 reads CASSPSSELVGTDTQYF. DNA for the CDR3: TGCGCCAGCAGCCCCTCCTCGGAGCTAGTCGGAACAGATACGCAGTATTTT.

The gene calls are TRBV9 and TRBJ1-3; the match to TRBD1 covers 7 bases. The CDR3 is 15 amino acids. Germline CDR1 and CDR2: SGDLS and YYNGEE. The V segment lost 2 bases and the J segment 0 bases; nucleotides outside the gene matches: 2. This CDR3 is CASSVGQSSGNTIYF. CDR3 in DNA: TGTGCCAGCAGCGTGGGACAGAGCTCTGGAAACACCATATATTTT.

This clone appeared a single time. CDR3 coding DNA: TGTGCCATCAGTGAGTCGACAGGGGAAGACTATGGCTACACCTTC. This gives the protein CAISESTGEDYGYTF. The rearrangement links TRBV10-3 to TRBJ1-2, with 8 bases identical to TRBD1. J gave up 3 bases and V 0 bases, and 3 bases lay outside the gene matches. This CDR3 contains 15 residues. Germline CDR1 ENHRY, CDR2 SYGVKD.

The rearrangement uses TRBV5-1 and TRBJ2-5, with D tentatively TRBD1 (6 bases). The J call may be incorrect, as the DNA end agrees better with TRBJ2-7. CDR3 length equals 15 residues. Germline lookup yields CDR1 SGHRS and CDR2 YFSETQ. The CDR3 sequence: CASRTNRDNSYEQYF. The CDR3 DNA sequence: TGCGCCAGCAGAACAAACAGGGACAACTCCTACGAGCAGTACTTC.

V gene TRBV5-6 combines with J gene TRBJ2-1; 11 bases fit TRBD2. V lost 4 bases and J lost 8; bases outside the gene matches: 8. From germline, CDR1 is SGHDT and CDR2 YYEEEE. This CDR3 is built from 15 residues. The CDR3 region has the DNA TGTGCCAGCAGCCGTACTAGCGGGAGTTTCGATGAGCAGTTCTTC. It is translated as CASSRTSGSFDEQFF.

The chain links TRBV19 to TRBJ2-7; possible D gene TRBD1, 5 bases. With 3 bases removed from V and 2 bases from J, the gap between germline ends came to 11 bases. Germline V gives CDR1 LNHDA, CDR2 SQIVND (reference sequence). This CDR3 has 14 residues. The CDR3, as DNA: TGTGCCAGTAGTATTTTACAGGCCCCCTACGAGCAGTACTTC. Translating it yields CASSILQAPYEQYF.

Here the CDR3 DNA reads TGTGCCAGCAGCTTACCGGGGGGCAGGGAAAAACTGTTTTTT. This gives the protein CASSLPGGREKLFF. V and J are TRBV7-2 and TRBJ1-4, with D tentatively TRBD1 (6 bases). V was trimmed by 2 bases and J by 8 bases, leaving 12 bases between them. The CDR3 runs to 14 residues. Germline V gene sequence: CDR1 SGHTA, CDR2 FQGNSA.

The V and J genes are TRBV2 and TRBJ2-1; unclear D gene. The CDR3 totals 13 residues. Germline CDR1 and CDR2: SNHLY and FYNNEI. V lost 2 bases to trimming and J lost 6 bases, with 8 bases between them. In DNA, the CDR3 is TGTGCCAGCAGTGAAAAGATCCCCAATGAGCAGTTCTTC. Residues: CASSEKIPNEQFF.

V and J are TRBV27 and TRBJ1-2; D uncertain. The V end lost 0 bases, the J end lost 3 bases, and 5 bases lay between the germline ends. This CDR3 spans 13 amino acids. Germline CDR1 is MNHEY and CDR2 is SMNVEV (reference sequence). The CDR3 nucleotides read TGTGCCAGCAGTTTATCCCGGGACTATGGCTACACCTTC. Protein: CASSLSRDYGYTF.

This clone turned up a few times. The V gene is TRBV4-1, the J gene TRBJ1-1; 7 bases line up with TRBD1. Germline lookup yields CDR1 MGHRA and CDR2 YSYEKL. CDR3 length: 14 amino acids. V lost 1 base and J lost 5; bases outside the gene matches: 4. The CDR3 here is CASSQGPRGTEAFF. The CDR3 DNA reads as TGCGCCAGCAGCCAAGGACCCAGGGGGACTGAAGCTTTCTTT.

CDR3 in amino acids: CASSYPGRTYEQYF. The CDR3, as DNA: TGTGCCAGCAGCTATCCGGGACGGACATACGAGCAGTACTTC. The chain combines TRBV11-2 with TRBJ2-7, with D possibly called TRBD1 or TRBD2 (5 bases each). Between the trimmed V and J ends, which lost 4 bases and 4 bases, there was a span of 14 bases. The length of the CDR3 is 14 residues. CDR1 and CDR2 (germline): SGHAT, FQNNGV.

The chain has TRBV4-1 and TRBJ1-5, with a tentative D call TRBD1 (5 bases). This CDR3 has 16 amino acids. Germline V gene lookup returns CDR1 MGHRA and CDR2 YSYEKL. Trimming stripped 5 bases from V and 4 bases from J, with 18 bases between. In nucleotides, the CDR3 is TGCGCCAGCAGCAAAGCCCCCGGGACCAGTAATCAGCCCCAGCATTTT. Its protein is CASSKAPGTSNQPQHF.

This clone was detected only once. DNA of the CDR3: TGTGCCAGCAGCAGGACTCGCTCGGATACGCAGTATTTT. Translating it yields CASSRTRSDTQYF. This sequence joins TRBV11-2 and TRBJ2-3; TRBD2 might be the D (5 bases). Germline V gives CDR1 SGHAT, CDR2 FQNNGV. The V end lost 5 bases, the J end lost 6 bases, and 12 bases lay between the germline ends. The CDR3 is made up of 13 amino acids.

The V gene is TRBV7-8, the J gene TRBJ2-5; D not resolved. The ends were cut back, 3 bases at V and 2 bases at J, with 4 bases in the middle. Germline CDR1 SGHVS, CDR2 FQNEAQ. The CDR3 extends over 12 amino acids. CDR3 region: CASSFDQETQYF. The DNA for the CDR3 is TGTGCCAGCAGCTTCGATCAAGAGACCCAGTACTTC.

The V and J genes are TRBV6-5 and TRBJ1-5; 7 bases line up with TRBD1. CDR1 is MNHEY, CDR2 SVGAGI, per germline. V lost 6 bases and J lost 1; bases outside the gene matches: 6. CDR3 size: 15 residues. The DNA of the CDR3 is TGTGCCAGCAGACGAGACAGGGCGAGCAATCAGCCCCAGCATTTT. Translating it yields CASRRDRASNQPQHF.

The gene calls are TRBV27 and TRBJ2-1; D uncertain. V was trimmed by 3 bases and J by 1 base, leaving 10 bases between them. The CDR3 runs 15 residues. The germline V gene has CDR1 MNHEY and CDR2 SMNVEV (reference sequence). CDR3 nucleotide sequence: TGTGCCAGCAGTTTTGGGGTACGGTCCTACAATGAGCAGTTCTTC. Its protein product is CASSFGVRSYNEQFF.

V usage is TRBV20-1 and J usage is TRBJ2-7; D assignment may be TRBD1 or TRBD2 (5 bases each). Trimming removed 6 bases at V and 1 base at J, with 7 bases between. This CDR3 has 11 amino acids. The germline gives CDR1 DFQATT, CDR2 SNEGSKA (reference sequence). CDR3 bases: TGCAGTGCAGAGGGGTCCTACGAGCAGTACTTC. This encodes CSAEGSYEQYF.

V gene TRBV9 combines with J gene TRBJ2-1; D gene unclear. V lost 0 bases and J lost 2, with 9 bases in between. The CDR3 has 15 amino acids. The germline V gene has CDR1 SGDLS and CDR2 YYNGEE. The CDR3 region is CASSVAVTAYNEQFF. CDR3 in DNA: TGTGCCAGCAGCGTAGCTGTGACGGCCTACAATGAGCAGTTCTTC.

This rearrangement joins TRBV11-2 to TRBJ2-3, with D perhaps TRBD1 (6 bases). Germline loops: CDR1 SGHAT, CDR2 FQNNGV. The CDR3 runs 14 residues. V lost 3 bases and J lost 2, with 9 bases in between. This chain's CDR3 is CASSFTGFTDTQYF. As DNA, the CDR3 is TGTGCCAGCAGCTTTACAGGGTTCACAGATACGCAGTATTTT.

The chain recombines TRBV2 with TRBJ2-3, with a possible D match to TRBD1 (6 bases). The germline gives CDR1 SNHLY, CDR2 FYNNEI. This CDR3 region has 13 residues. Trimming took 6 bases from V and 3 from J, leaving 10 bases between them. The chain's CDR3 is CASSQGRTDTQYF. CDR3 bases: TGTGCCAGCAGCCAGGGGCGTACAGATACGCAGTATTTT.

This chain joins TRBV19 and TRBJ1-5; TRBD1 matches 7 bases. V was pared by 3 bases and J by 0 bases, with 8 bases of the junction left unmatched. The germline gives CDR1 LNHDA, CDR2 SQIVND (reference sequence). The CDR3 has 17 residues. Here the CDR3 DNA reads TGTGCCAGTAGTATGTCCCCGACAGGGTTTAGCAATCAGCCCCAGCATTTT. Its translation: CASSMSPTGFSNQPQHF. The variable domain in full, with the rest retrieved from reference TRBV19 and TRBJ1-5, is DGGITQSPKYLFRKEGQNVTLSCEQNLNHDAMYWYRQDPGQGLRLIYYSQIVNDFQKGDIAEGYSVSREKKESFPLTVTSAQKNPTAFYLCASSMSPTGFSNQPQHFGDGTRLSIL.

This sequence joins TRBV6-5 and TRBJ1-2; the D gene is possibly TRBD1 (5 bases). This CDR3 has 15 residues. Germline V gene data show CDR1 as MNHEY and CDR2 as SVGAGI. Trimming removed 6 bases at V and 12 bases at J, with 26 bases between. The CDR3 DNA follows: TGTGCCAGCAGGTCTCCCGGAGGCCGGGGGGGTAGGGACACCTTC. Its protein product is CASRSPGGRGGRDTF.

The rearrangement links TRBV27 to TRBJ2-5; 11 nucleotides match TRBD2. This CDR3 comprises 14 residues. The germline V gene has CDR1 MNHEY and CDR2 SMNVEV (reference sequence). Trimming removed 5 bases from V and 3 bases from J; junction bases left unmatched: 2. The CDR3, as DNA: TGTGCCAGCAGTATACTAGCGGGGGAAGAGACCCAGTACTTC. Protein sequence: CASSILAGEETQYF.

The chain links TRBV18 to TRBJ2-5; 7 nucleotides align to TRBD1. Trimming at V came to 3 bases and at J to 1 base, leaving 14 bases not matched to a gene. In germline, CDR1 is KGHSH, CDR2 LQKENI. The CDR3 spans 18 residues. CDR3 coding DNA: TGTGCCAGCTCACCTGCATGGGGCTCCCGGGACAGCCAAGAGACCCAGTACTTC. Amino acid sequence: CASSPAWGSRDSQETQYF.

Only a few counts were recorded for this clone. The CDR3 is CASSQDGGFGNQPQHF. The CDR3 nucleotides read TGCGCCAGCAGCCAAGATGGTGGCTTCGGCAATCAGCCCCAGCATTTT. The chain combines TRBV4-1 with TRBJ1-5; no clear D gene. The CDR3 is 16 residues long. V was clipped by 0 bases and J by 2 bases, with 11 bases between them. Germline CDR1 and CDR2: MGHRA and YSYEKL.

This clone was picked up one time. V gene TRBV6-4 combines with J gene TRBJ1-5; D may be TRBD1 (5 bases). The germline V gene encodes CDR1 MRHNA and CDR2 SNTAGT. The CDR3 runs 13 residues. Trimming shortened V by 3 bases and J by 6 bases, and 9 bases separated the two germline ends. The CDR3, as DNA: TGTGCCAGCAGTGAGGACACGTTTCAGCCCCAGCATTTT. The encoded protein is CASSEDTFQPQHF.

This CDR3 reads CASKPNVYQPQHF. The DNA of the CDR3 is TGTGCCAGCAAACCAAACGTTTATCAGCCCCAGCATTTT. The chain has TRBV6-1 and TRBJ1-5; no clear D gene. The length of the CDR3 is 13 residues. The germline V and J ends were trimmed by 7 bases and 5 bases, with 12 bases remaining between them. Germline V lookup: CDR1 MNHNS, CDR2 SASEGT.